This T cell receptor beta chain emerged from a study of cytomegalovirus exposure and HLA in healthy donors. Across the study: Researchers previously reported finding 100 million or so unique TCR beta sequences from 150 million to 200 million T cells. Falling in the Caucasian-associated ancestry cluster were roughly 86% of some 400 genotyped donors. Study outcomes and limitations: Indistinguishable V segments, including TRBV6-2 and TRBV6-3, were excluded.

The germline V gene encodes CDR1 LGHNA and CDR2 YSLEER. This CDR3 has 19 residues. Germline trimming cut 1 base from V and 0 bases from J; bases unmatched to any gene: 11. The PCR used 60 Vbeta and 13 Jbeta primers. Clones were read by immunoSEQ multiplex PCR, and TCRdb kept only the in-frame ones, dropping some. This sample yields roughly 200,000 clones, of which approximately 70% are seen a single time; approximately 2% belongs to the top ten. To note about this clone: Its cognate antigen is unknown.

Material: PBMCs. The TCR sequence derives from a woman aged 25 to 39 in good health and CMV-seronegative. The gene calls are TRBV4-3 and TRBJ2-1; 8 nucleotides line up with TRBD2. CDR3 DNA: TGCGCCAGCAGCCAAGTCGGCAGGACCGGGACTAGCTCCTACAATGAGCAGTTCTTC. Translation: CASSQVGRTGTSSYNEQFF.